This TCR beta chain was observed in a study of long-term antiretroviral therapy in people with HIV. General study results and limits: Narrower CDR3 length ranges marked HIV repertoires relative to controls.

In the case of this clone: What it binds is unknown.

The immunoSEQ assay was v3.0, run at survey level. TCRdb's table, derived via immunoSEQ multiplex PCR, lists solely in-frame clones and lacks some. The table includes about 6,600 clones, about three quarters detected once. The germline V gene has CDR1 SEHNR and CDR2 FQNEAQ (reference sequence). The CDR3 has 16 residues. V shed 5 bases and J 0 bases; nucleotides not matched to a gene: 6. This chain joins TRBV7-9 and TRBJ2-2; 7 bases are shared with TRBD1. This receptor was identified in a man between 18 and 35 years old with HIV. This material consisted of unsorted PBMCs, taken 0.1 years before starting antiretroviral therapy. The CDR3 bases are TGTGCCAGCAGCCCCAAGGGACAGACGAACACCGGGGAGCTGTTTTTT. Translating it yields CASSPKGQTNTGELFF.